This T cell receptor beta chain was sequenced for a study of regulatory T cells in long-lasting Graves disease. Library construction for TCR beta used iRepertoire HTBI primers and Arm-PCR of CDR3 regions. TCRdb reanalysed the multiplex PCR reads using MiXCR and keeps one entry per CDR3 protein. The top ten clones hold around 30% of a sample with some 370,000 distinct CDR3 sequences, roughly 25% of them seen once. Time point reported: persistent/refractory GD, antithyroid drugs over 5 years with positive TRAb. PBMCs provided the RNA from which the TCR library was made. This clonotype has at least ten counts. The CDR3 is made up of 14 amino acids. Between the trimmed V and J ends, which lost 1 base and 10 bases, there was a span of 13 bases. Germline V gene sequence: CDR1 MDHEN, CDR2 SYDVKM.

This clonotype was obtained from a woman between 40 and 55 years old with Graves disease. The sample consisted of peripheral blood mononuclear cells (PBMCs), taken when the disease was refractory, from a patient treated with antithyroid drugs. The chain carries TRBV28 and TRBJ1-4; D may be TRBD1 (6 bases). CDR3 loop: CASSLSGTKGKLFF. For the CDR3, the DNA is TGTGCCAGCAGTTTATCAGGGACAAAGGGAAAACTGTTTTTT.